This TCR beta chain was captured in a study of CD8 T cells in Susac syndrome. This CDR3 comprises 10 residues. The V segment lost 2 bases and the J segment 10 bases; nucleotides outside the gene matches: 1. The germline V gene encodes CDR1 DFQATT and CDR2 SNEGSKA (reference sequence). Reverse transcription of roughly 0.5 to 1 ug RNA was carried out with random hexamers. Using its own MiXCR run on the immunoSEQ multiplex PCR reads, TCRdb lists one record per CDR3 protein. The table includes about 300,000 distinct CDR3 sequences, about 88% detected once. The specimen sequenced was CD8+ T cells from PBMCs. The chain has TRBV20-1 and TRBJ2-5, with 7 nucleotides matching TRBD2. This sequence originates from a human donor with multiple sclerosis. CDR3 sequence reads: CSARRDYQYF. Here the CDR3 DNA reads TGCAGTGCTAGAAGGGACTACCAGTACTTC.